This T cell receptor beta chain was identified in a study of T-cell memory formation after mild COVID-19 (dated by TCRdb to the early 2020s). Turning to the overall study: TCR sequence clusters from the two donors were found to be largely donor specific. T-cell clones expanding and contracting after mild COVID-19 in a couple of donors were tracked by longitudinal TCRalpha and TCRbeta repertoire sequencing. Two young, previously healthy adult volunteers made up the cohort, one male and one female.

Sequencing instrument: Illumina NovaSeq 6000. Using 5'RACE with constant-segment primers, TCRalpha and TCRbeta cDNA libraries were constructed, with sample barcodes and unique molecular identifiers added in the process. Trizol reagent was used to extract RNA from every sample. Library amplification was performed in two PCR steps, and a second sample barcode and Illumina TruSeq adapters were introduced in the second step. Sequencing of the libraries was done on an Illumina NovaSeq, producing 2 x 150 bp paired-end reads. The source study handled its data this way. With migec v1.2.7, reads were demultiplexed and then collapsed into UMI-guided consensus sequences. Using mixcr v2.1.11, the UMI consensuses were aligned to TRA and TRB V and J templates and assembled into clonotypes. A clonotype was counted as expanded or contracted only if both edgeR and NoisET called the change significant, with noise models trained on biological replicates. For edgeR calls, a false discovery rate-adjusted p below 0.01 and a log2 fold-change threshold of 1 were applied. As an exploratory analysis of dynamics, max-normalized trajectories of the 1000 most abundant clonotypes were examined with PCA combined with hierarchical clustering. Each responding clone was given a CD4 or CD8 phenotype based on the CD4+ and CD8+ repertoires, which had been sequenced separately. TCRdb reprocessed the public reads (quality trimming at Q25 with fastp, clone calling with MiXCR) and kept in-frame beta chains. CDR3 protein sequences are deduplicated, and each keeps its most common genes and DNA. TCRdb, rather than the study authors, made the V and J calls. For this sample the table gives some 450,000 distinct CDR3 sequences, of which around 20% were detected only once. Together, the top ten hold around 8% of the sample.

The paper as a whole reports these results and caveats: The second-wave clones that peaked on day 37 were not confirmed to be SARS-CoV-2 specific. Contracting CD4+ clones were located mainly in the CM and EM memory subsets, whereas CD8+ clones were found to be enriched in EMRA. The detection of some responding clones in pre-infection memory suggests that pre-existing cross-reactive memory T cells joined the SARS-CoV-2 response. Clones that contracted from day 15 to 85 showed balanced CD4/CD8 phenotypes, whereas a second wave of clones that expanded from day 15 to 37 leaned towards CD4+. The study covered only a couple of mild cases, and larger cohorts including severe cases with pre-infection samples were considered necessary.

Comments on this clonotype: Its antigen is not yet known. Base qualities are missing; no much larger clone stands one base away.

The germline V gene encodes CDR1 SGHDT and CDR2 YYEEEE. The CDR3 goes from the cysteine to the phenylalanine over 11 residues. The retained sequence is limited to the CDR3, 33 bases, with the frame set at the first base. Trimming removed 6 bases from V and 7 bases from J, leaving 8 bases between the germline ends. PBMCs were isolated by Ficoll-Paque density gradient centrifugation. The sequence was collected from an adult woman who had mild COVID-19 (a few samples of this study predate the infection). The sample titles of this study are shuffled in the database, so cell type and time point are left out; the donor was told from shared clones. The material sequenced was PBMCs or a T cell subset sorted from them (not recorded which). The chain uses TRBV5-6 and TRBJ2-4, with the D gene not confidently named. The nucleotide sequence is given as TGTGCCAGCACCTTAGGGAACATTCAGTACTTC. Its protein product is CASTLGNIQYF.